The 26 T cell receptor beta chains below all came from one sample that was sequenced in a study of T-cell memory formation after mild COVID-19. A single record per CDR3 protein comes from TCRdb applying MiXCR to the 5' RACE reads. The sample records 270,000 or so distinct CDR3 sequences, 16% being singletons. The sequencing sample was made of PBMCs or a T cell subset sorted from them (not recorded which). The receptor set was obtained from a man aged 18 to 35 who had mild COVID-19 (a few samples of this study predate the infection). Cell type and time point are not known.

The rearrangement links TRBV20-1 to TRBJ1-4; D remains unclear. The length of the CDR3 is 14 residues. Germline assignment: CDR1 DFQATT and CDR2 SNEGSKA (reference sequence). V was clipped by 3 bases and J by 4 bases, with 12 bases between them. CDR3 bases: TGCAGTGCTAGCGATGGCCTGTATAATGAAAAACTGTTTTTT. Its translation is CSASDGLYNEKLFF.

This clonotype showed up just a few times. J is TRBJ2-7 and V is TRBV12-5; 10 nucleotides align to TRBD2. CDR3 length equals 13 residues. With V trimmed by 7 bases and J by 4 bases, 4 bases remained unmatched. Germline V CDR1 and CDR2: LGHNT, FRNRAP. This CDR3 reads CASATSGLYEQYF. In DNA form, the CDR3 reads TGTGCTAGTGCGACTAGCGGGCTTTACGAGCAGTACTTC. The full variable domain, its missing parts supplied by reference TRBV12-5 and TRBJ2-7, is DARVTQTPRHKVTEMGQEVTMRCQPILGHNTVFWYRQTMMQGLELLAYFRNRAPLDDSGMPKDRFSAEMPDATLATLKIQPSEPRDSAVYFCASATSGLYEQYFGPGTRLTVT.

At least ten counts were recorded for this clonotype. This sequence joins TRBV29-1 and TRBJ1-1; tentatively, D is TRBD1 (5 bases). The CDR3 is 14 residues long. V lost 1 base and J lost 0, with 9 bases in between. Per the germline V gene, CDR1 is SQVTM and CDR2 is ANQGSEA. In DNA form, the CDR3 reads TGCAGCGTTGAAGTCTACAGGTTGAACACTGAAGCTTTCTTT. This translates into CSVEVYRLNTEAFF.

The chain combines TRBV29-1 with TRBJ2-7; 9 bases are a match to TRBD2. The CDR3 runs to 16 residues. CDR1 is SQVTM and CDR2 is ANQGSEA in the germline V gene. The junction had 10 bases not matched to a gene; V was cut back by 4 bases and J by 0 bases. CDR3 protein: CSVVWAMRGGSYEQYF. The CDR3 bases are TGCAGCGTTGTGTGGGCCATGCGGGGGGGCTCCTACGAGCAGTACTTC.

The V call is TRBV20-1, the J call TRBJ2-3; a weak D match, TRBD1 (5 bases). CDR1 is DFQATT, CDR2 SNEGSKA, per germline (reference sequence). Between the trimmed V and J ends, which lost 8 bases and 4 bases, there was a span of 16 bases. This CDR3 has 13 amino acids. The CDR3 bases are TGCAGTCCAAGGGGCATCGCGGCAGATACGCAGTATTTT. Its protein product is CSPRGIAADTQYF.

This clonotype was seen repeatedly, ten times or more. V and J are TRBV5-1 and TRBJ2-3, with D possibly matching TRBD2 (5 bases). Germline V CDR1 and CDR2: SGHRS, YFSETQ. V was shortened by 5 bases and J by 3 bases, with 19 bases between the two germline ends. The CDR3 length is 16 residues. CDR3 nucleotides: TGCGCCAGCAGTTCCCTCCCGGGGTCGGGGACAGATACGCAGTATTTT. It is translated as CASSSLPGSGTDTQYF.

The table lists this clonotype with a few counts. This chain joins TRBV4-3 and TRBJ2-7, with D perhaps matching TRBD1 (7 bases). There are 16 residues in the CDR3. Between the trimmed V and J ends, which lost 4 bases and 3 bases, there was a span of 19 bases. Germline V gene sequence: CDR1 LGHNA, CDR2 YSLEER. The CDR3 sequence is CASSPPRQGEDYEQYF. DNA for the CDR3: TGCGCCAGCAGCCCCCCGAGGCAGGGGGAGGACTACGAGCAGTACTTC.

This chain joins TRBV29-1 and TRBJ2-6; maybe TRBD1 (5 bases). Trimming shortened V by 7 bases and J by 2 bases, and 9 bases separated the two germline ends. Germline assignment: CDR1 SQVTM and CDR2 ANQGSEA. This CDR3 contains 13 residues. CDR3 in amino acids: CSAGQTGANVLTF. For the CDR3, the DNA is TGCAGCGCCGGACAAACTGGGGCCAACGTCCTGACTTTC.

The sample holds a few counts of this clonotype. This chain uses TRBV7-6 with TRBJ2-7; D is perhaps TRBD1 or TRBD2 (5 bases each). Germline V gene lookup returns CDR1 SGHVS and CDR2 FNYEAQ. This CDR3 region has 12 residues. Trimming cost V 5 bases and J 4 bases, with 9 bases left between them. CDR3: CASSGGGYEQYF. CDR3 DNA: TGTGCCAGCAGCGGTGGGGGATACGAGCAGTACTTC. Variable domain in full (rest from reference TRBV7-6 and TRBJ2-7): GAGVSQSPRYKVTKRGQDVALRCDPISGHVSLYWYRQALGQGPEFLTYFNYEAQQDKSGLPNDRFSAERPEGSISTLTIQRTEQRDSAMYRCASSGGGYEQYFGPGTRLTVT.

This clonotype was found a few times. This chain uses TRBV12-3 or TRBV12-4 with TRBJ2-5; 9 positions match TRBD1. The ends lost 6 bases at V and 3 bases at J; junction bases unmatched: 5. The CDR3 loop spans 14 amino acids. The CDR3 is CASSSTGGKETQYF. The CDR3 DNA is TGTGCCAGCAGCTCAACAGGGGGCAAAGAGACCCAGTACTTC.

This chain joins TRBV27 and TRBJ2-1; D remains unclear. V was clipped by 4 bases and J by 7 bases, with 8 bases between them. In germline, CDR1 is MNHEY, CDR2 SMNVEV (reference sequence). This CDR3 contains 12 residues. In nucleotides, the CDR3 is TGTGCCAGCAGTTACCTGGGGAATGAGCAGTTCTTC. This sequence encodes CASSYLGNEQFF.

This clonotype came up a few times. The J gene is TRBJ2-5, the V gene TRBV7-9; D is possibly TRBD1 (6 bases). Germline lookup yields CDR1 SEHNR and CDR2 FQNEAQ (reference sequence). CDR3 length equals 15 residues. V lost 1 base and J 0 bases, leaving 9 bases between the germline ends. The chain's CDR3 is CASSLGTAYQETQYF. The CDR3, as DNA: TGTGCCAGCAGCTTAGGGACAGCGTACCAAGAGACCCAGTACTTC.

V is TRBV7-2 and J is TRBJ1-2; D perhaps matches TRBD1 (6 bases). Germline-derived CDR1 and CDR2 are SGHTA and FQGNSA. V was cut by 5 bases and J by 6 bases, with 13 bases left in between. The CDR3 is 13 amino acids. The chain's CDR3 is CASSPGGAHGYTF. Here the CDR3 DNA reads TGTGCCAGCAGCCCGGGGGGCGCCCATGGCTACACCTTC.

This chain's CDR3 is CATSRDGVNRGGAEAFF. CDR3 DNA: TGTGCCACCAGCAGAGATGGGGTCAACAGGGGAGGCGCTGAAGCTTTCTTT. This rearrangement joins TRBV15 to TRBJ1-1, with 7 positions matching TRBD1. Germline trimming cut 0 bases from V and 6 bases from J; bases unmatched to any gene: 13. The CDR3 is 17 amino acids. Looked up from germline, CDR1 is LNHNV and CDR2 is YYDKDF (reference sequence).

This clonotype was seen a handful of times. The chain recombines TRBV5-1 with TRBJ2-3; D may correspond to TRBD1 or TRBD2 (7 bases each). The V gene's germline CDR1 is SGHRS and CDR2 YFSETQ. V gave up 3 bases and J gave up 6 bases, with 14 bases separating them. This CDR3 contains 14 residues. CDR3: CASSWGRGLDTQYF. The DNA of the CDR3 is TGCGCCAGCAGCTGGGGGAGGGGGCTGGATACGCAGTATTTT.

This sequence joins TRBV4-3 and TRBJ2-4, with 7 positions matching TRBD2. In germline, CDR1 is LGHNA, CDR2 YSLEER. The CDR3 spans 16 residues. The V gene end was trimmed by 1 base and the J gene end by 0 bases; junction bases not matched to a gene: 3. CDR3 in DNA: TGCGCCAGCAGCCAAGCGGCGGGGGAAGCCAAAAACATTCAGTACTTC. Its translation: CASSQAAGEAKNIQYF.

This clonotype was counted many times. V gene TRBV5-1 combines with J gene TRBJ2-2, with 10 bases lining up with TRBD1. The CDR3 sequence is 16 residues long. The germline V gene has CDR1 SGHRS and CDR2 YFSETQ. Trimming at V came to 0 bases and at J to 3 bases, leaving 2 bases not matched to a gene. CDR3 residues: CASSLAGTGDTGELFF. The CDR3 DNA is TGCGCCAGCAGCTTGGCCGGGACAGGGGACACCGGGGAGCTGTTTTTT.

V is TRBV6-1 and J is TRBJ1-1; D remains ambiguous. V lost 6 bases and J 0 bases, leaving 8 bases between the germline ends. CDR1 is MNHNS and CDR2 is SASEGT in the germline V gene. This CDR3 has 13 amino acids. The CDR3 DNA follows: TGTGCCAGCAGGTGGGTGGTGAACACTGAAGCTTTCTTT. Translated, it gives CASRWVVNTEAFF.

This clonotype was seen a handful of times. This chain connects TRBV5-1 to TRBJ1-2, with TRBD1 matching over 8 bases. The junction had 3 bases not matched to a gene; V was cut back by 5 bases and J by 3 bases. Looked up from germline, CDR1 is SGHRS and CDR2 is YFSETQ. The CDR3 is 13 amino acids. The CDR3 DNA follows: TGCGCCAGCAGTCACAGGGGGTACTATGGCTACACCTTC. It specifies CASSHRGYYGYTF.

This clonotype was recorded at least ten times. The chain employs TRBV7-7 and TRBJ2-3, with D unresolved. The germline V gene has CDR1 SSHAT and CDR2 FNYEAQ (reference sequence). The CDR3 runs 11 residues. Trimming removed 7 bases at V and 4 bases at J, with 6 bases between. In nucleotides, the CDR3 is TGTGCCAGCACCGAAGCAGATACGCAGTATTTT. Amino acid sequence: CASTEADTQYF.

This clonotype occurred a few times. This rearrangement joins TRBV7-2 to TRBJ2-1; D unclear. V lost 5 bases and J 1 base, leaving 15 bases between the germline ends. Germline CDR1 is SGHTA and CDR2 is FQGNSA. The CDR3 is 16 amino acids. The DNA of the CDR3 is TGTGCCAGCAGCGTTAGCCAGGAGTCTTCCTACAATGAGCAGTTCTTC. Encoded protein: CASSVSQESSYNEQFF.

This clonotype was detected only a few times. The CDR3 here is CASSQPTTVSVYGYTF. The CDR3 DNA is TGTGCCAGCAGCCAACCCACGACAGTATCCGTCTATGGCTACACCTTC. The chain combines TRBV7-2 with TRBJ1-2, with D possibly TRBD1 on 5 matching bases. Germline V gene data show CDR1 as SGHTA and CDR2 as FQGNSA. V gave up 5 bases and J gave up 4 bases, with 20 bases separating them. This CDR3 comprises 16 residues. Combining the CDR3 with reference TRBV7-2 and TRBJ1-2 gives the whole variable domain GAGVSQSPSNKVTEKGKDVELRCDPISGHTALYWYRQSLGQGLEFLIYFQGNSAPDKSGLPSDRFSAERTGGSVSTLTIQRTQQEDSAVYLCASSQPTTVSVYGYTFGSGTRLTVV.

The table lists this clonotype with many counts. The chain carries TRBV6-5 and TRBJ1-2; D gene unclear. V lost 4 bases and J lost 0, with 12 bases in between. This CDR3 has 15 amino acids. Germline V CDR1 and CDR2: MNHEY, SVGAGI. CDR3 bases: TGTGCCAGCAGTTCGGAACCGGGAACTAACTATGGCTACACCTTC. Translated: CASSSEPGTNYGYTF.

The CDR3 loop is CATSDRSGTASREFF. DNA of the CDR3: TGTGCCACCAGTGATAGATCGGGGACAGCCTCGAGGGAGTTCTTC. The V gene is TRBV24-1, the J gene TRBJ2-1, with 7 bases identical to TRBD1. Germline V CDR1 and CDR2: KGHDR, SFDVKD. V trimming: 3 bases; J trimming: 14 bases; junction bases outside the gene matches: 15. The CDR3 is made up of 15 amino acids.

This clonotype has only a few counts. This sequence joins TRBV12-3 or TRBV12-4 and TRBJ1-1; unclear D gene. The CDR3 extends over 15 amino acids. V was trimmed by 2 bases and J by 5 bases, leaving 15 bases between them. CDR3 nucleotide sequence: TGTGCCAGCAGTTTATATGACAAACTGCGGACTGAAGCTTTCTTT. It codes for CASSLYDKLRTEAFF.

The table lists this clonotype with many counts. The rearrangement joins TRBV5-1 to TRBJ2-5; 9 bases match TRBD2. Trimming took 3 bases from V and 4 from J; bases not matched to a gene: 4. Germline CDR1 and CDR2: SGHRS and YFSETQ. CDR3 size: 14 residues. CDR3: CASSSAGGRETQYF. In nucleotides, the CDR3 is TGCGCCAGCAGCTCGGCGGGGGGGCGAGAGACCCAGTACTTC.